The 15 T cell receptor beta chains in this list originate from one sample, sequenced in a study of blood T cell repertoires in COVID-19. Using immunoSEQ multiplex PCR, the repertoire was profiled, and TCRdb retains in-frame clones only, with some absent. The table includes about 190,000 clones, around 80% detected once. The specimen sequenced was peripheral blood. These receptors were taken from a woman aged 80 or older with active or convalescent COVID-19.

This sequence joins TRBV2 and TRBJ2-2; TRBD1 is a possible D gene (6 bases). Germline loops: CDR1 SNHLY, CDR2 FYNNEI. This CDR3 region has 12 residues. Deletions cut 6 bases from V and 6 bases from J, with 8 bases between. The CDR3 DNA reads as TGTGCCAGCAGACAGGGTCCCGGGGAGCTGTTTTTT. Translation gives CASRQGPGELFF.

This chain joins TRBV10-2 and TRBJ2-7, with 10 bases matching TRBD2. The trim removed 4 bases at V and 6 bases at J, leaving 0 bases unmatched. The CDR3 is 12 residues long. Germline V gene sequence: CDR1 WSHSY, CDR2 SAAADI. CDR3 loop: CASSGLAGEQYF. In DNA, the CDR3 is TGCGCCAGCAGTGGACTAGCGGGCGAGCAGTACTTC.

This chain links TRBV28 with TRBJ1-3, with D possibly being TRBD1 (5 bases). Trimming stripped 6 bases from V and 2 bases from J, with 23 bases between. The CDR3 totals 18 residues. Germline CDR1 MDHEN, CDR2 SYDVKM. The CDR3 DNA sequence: TGTGCCAGCAGCCCTGGGGGGGATCAGGGATCAACTGGAAACACCATATATTTT. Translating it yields CASSPGGDQGSTGNTIYF.

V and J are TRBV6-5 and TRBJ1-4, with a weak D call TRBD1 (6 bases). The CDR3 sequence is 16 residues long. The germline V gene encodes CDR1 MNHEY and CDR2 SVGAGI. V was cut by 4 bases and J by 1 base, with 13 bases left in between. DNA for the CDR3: TGTGCCAGCAGTTCTCACAGGGTCGGAACTAATGAAAAACTGTTTTTT. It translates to CASSSHRVGTNEKLFF.

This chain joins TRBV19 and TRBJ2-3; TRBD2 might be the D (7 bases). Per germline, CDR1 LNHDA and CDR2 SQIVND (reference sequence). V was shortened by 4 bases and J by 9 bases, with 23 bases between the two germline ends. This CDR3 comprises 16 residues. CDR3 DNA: TGTGCCAGTAGTAAGTTGGGGGGGCCACCCGGGGCCACGCAGTATTTT. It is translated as CASSKLGGPPGATQYF. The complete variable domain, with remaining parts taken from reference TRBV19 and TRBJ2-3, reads DGGITQSPKYLFRKEGQNVTLSCEQNLNHDAMYWYRQDPGQGLRLIYYSQIVNDFQKGDIAEGYSVSREKKESFPLTVTSAQKNPTAFYLCASSKLGGPPGATQYFGPGTRLTVL.

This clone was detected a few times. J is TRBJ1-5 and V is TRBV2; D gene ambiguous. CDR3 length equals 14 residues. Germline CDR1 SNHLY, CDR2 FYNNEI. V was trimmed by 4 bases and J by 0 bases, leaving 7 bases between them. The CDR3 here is CASSAQSSNQPQHF. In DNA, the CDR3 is TGTGCCAGCAGTGCGCAGTCTAGCAATCAGCCCCAGCATTTT.

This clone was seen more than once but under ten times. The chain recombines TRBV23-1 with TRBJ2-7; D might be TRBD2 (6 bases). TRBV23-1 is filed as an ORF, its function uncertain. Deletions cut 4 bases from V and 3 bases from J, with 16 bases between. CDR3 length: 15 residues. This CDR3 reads CASSPPREPYYEQYF. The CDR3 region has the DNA TGCGCCAGCAGTCCCCCTCGGGAGCCCTACTACGAGCAGTACTTC.

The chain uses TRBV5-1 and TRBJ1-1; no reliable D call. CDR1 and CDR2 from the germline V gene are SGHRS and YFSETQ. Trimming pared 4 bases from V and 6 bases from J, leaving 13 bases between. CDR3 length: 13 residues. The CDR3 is CASSPLREAEAFF. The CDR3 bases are TGCGCCAGCAGCCCCTTGAGGGAGGCTGAAGCTTTCTTT.

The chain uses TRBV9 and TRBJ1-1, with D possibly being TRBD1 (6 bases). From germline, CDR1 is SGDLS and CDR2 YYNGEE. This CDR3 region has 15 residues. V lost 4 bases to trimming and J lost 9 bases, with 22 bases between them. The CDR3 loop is CASSPQSDGRGKAFF. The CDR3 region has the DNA TGTGCCAGCAGCCCGCAATCGGACGGCAGGGGAAAAGCTTTCTTT.

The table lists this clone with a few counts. The CDR3 DNA sequence: TGTGCCAGCAGTACCGGACCGGGAGAGGGCTACACCTTC. Its protein is CASSTGPGEGYTF. The chain carries TRBV13 and TRBJ1-2; D ambiguous. The V end lost 6 bases, the J end lost 8 bases, and 16 bases lay between the germline ends. This CDR3 is 13 amino acids long. Germline V gene sequence: CDR1 PRHDT, CDR2 FYEKMQ (reference sequence).

This CDR3 is CASSVSQEDTQYF. The CDR3 DNA reads TGTGCCAGCAGTGTATCCCAGGAAGATACGCAGTATTTT. This chain joins TRBV6-4 and TRBJ2-3; D gene ambiguous. Germline assignment: CDR1 MRHNA and CDR2 SNTAGT. The CDR3 has 13 amino acids. V lost 4 bases and J 5 bases, leaving 10 bases between the germline ends.

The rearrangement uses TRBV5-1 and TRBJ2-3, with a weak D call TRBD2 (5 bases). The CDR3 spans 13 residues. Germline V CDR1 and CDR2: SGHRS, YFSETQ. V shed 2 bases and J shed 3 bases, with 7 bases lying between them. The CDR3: CASSFEGTDTQYF. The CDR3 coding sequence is TGCGCCAGCAGCTTCGAGGGAACAGATACGCAGTATTTT.

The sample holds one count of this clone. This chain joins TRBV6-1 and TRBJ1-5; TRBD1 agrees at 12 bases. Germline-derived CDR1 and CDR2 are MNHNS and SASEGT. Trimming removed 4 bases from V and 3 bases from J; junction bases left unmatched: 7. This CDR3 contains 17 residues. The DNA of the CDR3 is TGTGCCAGCAGTGTGTCCGGGACAGGGGGCTACAATCAGCCCCAGCATTTT. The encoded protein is CASSVSGTGGYNQPQHF.

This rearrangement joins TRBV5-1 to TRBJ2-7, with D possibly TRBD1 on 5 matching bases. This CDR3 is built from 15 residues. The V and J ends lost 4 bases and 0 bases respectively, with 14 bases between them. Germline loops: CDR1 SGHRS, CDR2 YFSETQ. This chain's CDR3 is CASSRAGGASYEQYF. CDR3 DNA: TGCGCCAGCAGCAGAGCCGGTGGGGCCTCCTACGAGCAGTACTTC.

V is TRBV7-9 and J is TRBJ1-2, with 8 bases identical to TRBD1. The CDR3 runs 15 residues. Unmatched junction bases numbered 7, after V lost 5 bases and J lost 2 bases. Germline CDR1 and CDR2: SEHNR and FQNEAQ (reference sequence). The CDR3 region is CASSTGQGTNYGYTF. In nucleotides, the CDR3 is TGTGCCAGCAGCACAGGACAGGGTACAAACTATGGCTACACCTTC.